The T cell receptor beta chain under discussion was sequenced for a study of neoadjuvant nivolumab and ipilimumab in lung cancer. Study outcomes and limitations: Compared with tumor-adjacent uninvolved lung, resected tumors showed greater richness and clonality. TCR clonality did not significantly correlate with pathologic tumor regression.

Comment on this clone: Its antigen is undetermined.

Assay used: immunoSEQ multiplex PCR; TCRdb lists only in-frame clones, some missing. The data show 25,000 to 30,000 clones, 83% seen once. The sequences come from tumor tissue, collected after neoadjuvant nivolumab, alone or with ipilimumab, at or shortly before surgery. This TCR derives from an adult with non-small cell lung cancer.

The CDR3: CASSLRDTAYEQYF. CDR3 nucleotide sequence: TGTGCCAGCAGCTTACGGGACACGGCCTACGAGCAGTACTTC. The V gene is TRBV7-9, the J gene TRBJ2-7; weak D call: TRBD1 (6 bases). CDR3 size: 14 residues. The germline V and J ends were trimmed by 2 bases and 2 bases, with 10 bases remaining between them. Germline V gives CDR1 SEHNR, CDR2 FQNEAQ (reference sequence).